Here is one TCR beta chain with its context. The specificity of this receptor is unknown. One base away there is no much larger clone; base qualities are not given. The CDR3 spans 13 residues, from the cysteine through the phenylalanine. Solely the CDR3 DNA is kept, with 39 bases framed from the first base. CDR1 and CDR2 (LNHDA, SQIVND) derive from the germline V gene (reference sequence). V lost 9 bases and J lost 8 bases, and the count of bases not matched to a germline gene is 11. The data stem from a study of cytotoxic CD8 clonotypes in ibrutinib-treated CLL (dated by TCRdb to the early 2020s). Some background on the complete study: The cohort had about a dozen relapsed/refractory and around 14 treatment-naive patients; roughly 18 were IGHV unmutated. On average, each sample yielded 255,043 productive templates and about 94,000 productive rearrangements. Partial responses were observed in about 24 patients and complete responses in 2; after a median follow-up of 68 months, remission was maintained in 14 patients and progression was observed in some twelve. Of the roughly 90 participants in the trial, about two dozen had longitudinal samples available. Every sample from remission and from progressive disease was obtained while the patients were still on ibrutinib. Cryopreserved peripheral blood mononuclear cells were obtained before treatment, at response, and at either sustained remission or disease progression. Response samples were taken after a median of about a year on treatment, ranging from about 6 to 40 months.

A MiSeq instrument was used for deep resolution sequencing, which targeted depths ranging from 1 in 1 million up to 1 in 200,000 T cells, with coverage averaging 10x for each clonotype. The immunoSEQ hsTCRB Kit was used to generate the TCR beta libraries. The published analysis was carried out like this. Data were analyzed with ImmunoSEQ Data Assistant and ImmunoSEQ Analyzer, with V, D and J genes assigned per IMGT definitions. Clonality, with values ranging from 0 to 1, was calculated as one minus the normalized Shannon entropy of productive rearrangement frequencies. Only overrepresented clonotypes making up at least 0.05% of each patient's repertoire were included in the public clonotype analysis. More than ten repertoires from age-matched healthy donors, obtained from immuneACCESS, served as clonality controls. This immuneACCESS table, as held by TCRdb, lists in-frame sequences with V and J called but not all clones. Of the missing ones, under half trace to an unresolved V gene in checked studies; the others have no known cause. For V, J and clone size, that table is used; D and trimming come from the DNA. The sample has roughly 54,000 clones on record, 45% to 60% of them singletons. The top ten clones comprise approximately 28% of the sample.

Paper-wide results and their limitations: Baseline clonality exceeded that of age-matched healthy donors and correlated strongly with circulating CD8+ T-cell counts. Sampling times were not matched between patients in sustained remission and patients whose disease was progressing, and lymph node repertoires were not examined. Clonality rose at ibrutinib response, remained stable during sustained remission, and dropped back toward baseline at progression. Public clonotypes were found to be uncommon and were observed to contract or remain stable during treatment; the increase in clonality was shown to reflect expansion of private clonotypes at ibrutinib response.

This sample's time point label indicates: 24 months on ibrutinib. For TCR beta library preparation, about 2.2 micrograms of genomic DNA were extracted from the cryopreserved PBMCs. Longitudinal blood samples from CLL patients receiving ibrutinib monotherapy were subjected to high-throughput TCR beta sequencing. The patients took part in an open-label, single-center phase 2 trial of ibrutinib monotherapy. This chain is built from TRBV19 and TRBJ1-2, with 8 bases in between that match TRBD1. The clonotype was recovered from a human donor with chronic lymphocytic leukemia. The sequencing here drew on PBMCs, taken after 24 months of ibrutinib treatment. The DNA reads TGTGCCAGCTTAATTCAGGGGGCTTTCGGCTACACCTTC. Translated, this is CASLIQGAFGYTF.